This TCR beta chain originates from a study of metastatic and nonmetastatic thyroid tumors. No treatment had been given to any patient before thyroid surgery. The junction had 5 bases not matched to a gene; V was cut back by 6 bases and J by 3 bases. The CDR3 runs 15 residues. Germline CDR1 is SEHNR and CDR2 is FQNEAQ (reference sequence). This clone was recorded at least ten times. Antigen: not known. TCRdb re-called the PCR reads via MiXCR. This table has around 46,000 clones, roughly a fifth appearing once. Points from the study as a whole: Compared with benign nodules, malignant thyroid tumors were reported to have significantly higher TCR beta diversity in both blood and tumor.

The V call is TRBV7-9, the J call TRBJ2-2, with 9 positions matching TRBD1. Source material: blood. The clonotype was recovered from a male donor with papillary thyroid cancer or a benign thyroid nodule (not recorded which). Some clones in this sample may be carry-over from other donors' samples. CDR3 coding DNA: TGTGCCAGCAGACCGGGACAGGGATACACCGGGGAGCTGTTTTTT. Amino acids: CASRPGQGYTGELFF.